A single sample gave rise to the 6 T cell receptor beta chains below, sequenced in a study of cytomegalovirus exposure and HLA in healthy donors. 13 Jbeta primers and 60 Vbeta primers were used for the PCR. Measured with immunoSEQ multiplex PCR; TCRdb has only the in-frame clones, and not every one. In the table there are 150,000 to 200,000 clones, around three quarters of which are singletons. What was sequenced was PBMCs. The origin of the receptors is a woman aged 25 to 45 in good health and CMV-seropositive.

This rearrangement joins TRBV4-1 to TRBJ2-1, with TRBD2 identical over 15 bases. Germline CDR1 is MGHRA and CDR2 is YSYEKL. V lost 2 bases and J lost 10; bases outside the gene matches: 6. The CDR3 has 16 residues. In DNA form, the CDR3 reads TGCGCCAGCAGCCAACAAGGACTAGCGGGGGGGCGAGAGCAGTTCTTC. It codes for CASSQQGLAGGREQFF.

This chain links TRBV7-9 with TRBJ2-1; 10 bases align to TRBD2. The germline V gene encodes CDR1 SEHNR and CDR2 FQNEAQ (reference sequence). This CDR3 is 15 amino acids long. After removal of 1 base from V and 7 bases from J, the junction contained 4 bases not matched to a gene. As DNA, the CDR3 is TGTGCCAGCAGCTTAGGAGCGGGGGGGCGGAATGAGCAGTTCTTC. Its translation is CASSLGAGGRNEQFF. Using reference TRBV7-9 and TRBJ2-1 for the parts outside the CDR3, the full variable domain is DTGVSQNPRHKITKRGQNVTFRCDPISEHNRLYWYRQTLGQGPEFLTYFQNEAQLEKSRLLSDRFSAERPKGSFSTLEIQRTEQGDSAMYLCASSLGAGGRNEQFFGPGTRLTVL.

The chain combines TRBV30 with TRBJ1-6; 7 bases line up with TRBD1. V dropped 7 bases and J dropped 1; count of bases not matched to a gene: 4. The CDR3 has 14 amino acids. Per germline, CDR1 GTSNPN and CDR2 SVGIG (reference sequence). This chain's CDR3 is CALNRGSYNSPLHF. In nucleotides, the CDR3 is TGTGCCTTAAACAGGGGTTCCTATAATTCACCCCTCCACTTT.

V is TRBV6-1 and J is TRBJ1-4, with D maybe TRBD1 (6 bases). Germline V gene data show CDR1 as MNHNS and CDR2 as SASEGT. The CDR3 sequence is 14 residues long. With 3 bases removed from V and 12 bases from J, the gap between germline ends came to 17 bases. CDR3 sequence: CASSEIRSGAQLFF. Written as DNA, the CDR3 is TGTGCCAGCAGTGAGATCCGGTCAGGGGCGCAACTGTTTTTT.

The CDR3 nucleotides are TGTGCCAGCAGCAAAGACAGAAACTATGGCTACACCTTC. This encodes CASSKDRNYGYTF. The V and J genes are TRBV7-2 and TRBJ1-2; D possibly corresponds to TRBD1 (5 bases). CDR3 size: 13 residues. CDR1 SGHTA and CDR2 FQGNSA come from the germline V gene. With 5 bases removed from V and 2 bases from J, the gap between germline ends came to 9 bases.

The V gene is TRBV18, the J gene TRBJ2-2; possible D gene TRBD2, 6 bases. This CDR3 is built from 15 residues. Trimming took off 3 bases at V and 3 bases at J, with 11 bases between the two ends. Germline values: CDR1 KGHSH, CDR2 LQKENI. The CDR3 is CASSPFGGDTGELFF. In DNA form, the CDR3 reads TGTGCCAGCTCACCCTTTGGCGGGGACACCGGGGAGCTGTTTTTT.